This is a list of T cell receptor beta chains from one sample in a study of T cell clusters in autoimmune cytopenias. TCRdb re-called the multiplex PCR reads, yielding one record per CDR3 amino acid sequence without DNA. Listed are 9,500 to 15,000 distinct CDR3 sequences; approximately 3.2% falls within the top ten. These data were also reused for a study on T cell repertoires in aging, cancer and after chemotherapy.

Specimen: peripheral blood. Receptors were obtained from a human donor in good health. CDR3s include the opening cysteine and the closing phenylalanine or tryptophan. Fields, in order: J gene, V gene, CDR3 length, clone size, CDR3 protein. For some rows the clone size is stated as once, few or many, or as a class when expanded; others skip it.

TRBJ1-5 | TRBV20-1 | 16 | - | CSARRVGGANNQPQHF
TRBJ2-7 | TRBV5-6 | 13 | - | CASSLQGFYEQYF
TRBJ1-1 | TRBV10-3 | 13 | - | CAISEGLSTEAFF
TRBJ1-2 | TRBV30 | 14 | medium-sized | CAWSTGGLFYGYTF
TRBJ2-3 | TRBV7-3 | 15 | - | CASSLRGGWTDTQYF
TRBJ2-6 | TRBV19 | 18 | medium-sized | CASRLTGTDYSGANVLTF
TRBJ1-4 | TRBV7-9 | 15 | medium-sized | CASSTTGQANEKLFF
TRBJ2-2 | TRBV6-5 | 14 | medium-sized | CASSRQGHPGELFF
TRBJ1-6 | TRBV20-1 | 13 | - | CSARPVANSPLHF
TRBJ2-7 | TRBV7-2 | 13 | medium-sized | CASSLVQRDEQYF
TRBJ2-2 | TRBV7-9 | 12 | medium-sized | CASSFLGGELFF
TRBJ1-5 | TRBV6-5 | 17 | - | CASSGKTGEGSNQPQHF
TRBJ1-3 | TRBV7-9 | 15 | - | CASSPPRRFGNTIYF
TRBJ2-2 | TRBV6-5 | 15 | medium-sized | CASSYSIRNTGELFF
TRBJ2-1 | TRBV28 | 16 | - | CASSFFRLGEGDEQFF
TRBJ1-6 | TRBV6-6 | 14 | medium-sized | CASSYVWDSSPLHF
TRBJ2-7 | TRBV18 | 13 | medium-sized | CASSPMTGAEQYF
TRBJ2-4 | TRBV12-3/TRBV12-4 | 17 | - | CASSLRATRGGGSIQYF
TRBJ1-3 | TRBV2 | 16 | - | CASGGDRYFSGNTIYF
TRBJ1-2 | TRBV12-3/TRBV12-4 | 13 | medium-sized | CASSFETTYGYTF
TRBJ1-5 | TRBV12-3/TRBV12-4 | 15 | - | CASSLGLTTNQPQHF
TRBJ2-1 | TRBV20-1 | 15 | - | CSARGGSHSYNEQFF